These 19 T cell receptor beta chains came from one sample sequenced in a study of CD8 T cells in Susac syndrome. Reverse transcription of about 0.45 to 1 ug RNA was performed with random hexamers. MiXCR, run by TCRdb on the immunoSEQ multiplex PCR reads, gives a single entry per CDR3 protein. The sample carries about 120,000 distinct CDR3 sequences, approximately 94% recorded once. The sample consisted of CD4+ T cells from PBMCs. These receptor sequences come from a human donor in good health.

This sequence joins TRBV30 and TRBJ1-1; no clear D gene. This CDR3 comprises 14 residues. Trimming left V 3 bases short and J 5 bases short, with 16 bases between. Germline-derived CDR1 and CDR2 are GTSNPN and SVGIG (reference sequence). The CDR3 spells CAWRAWGRKTEAFF. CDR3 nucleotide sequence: TGTGCCTGGAGGGCCTGGGGTCGGAAGACTGAAGCTTTCTTT.

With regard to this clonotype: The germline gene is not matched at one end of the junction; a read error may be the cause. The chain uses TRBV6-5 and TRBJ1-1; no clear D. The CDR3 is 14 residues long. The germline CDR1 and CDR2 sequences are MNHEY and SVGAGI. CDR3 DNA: TGTGCCAGCAGTCCTTTTGGTGGGAACGCTGAAGCTTTCTTT. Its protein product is CASSPFGGNAEAFF.

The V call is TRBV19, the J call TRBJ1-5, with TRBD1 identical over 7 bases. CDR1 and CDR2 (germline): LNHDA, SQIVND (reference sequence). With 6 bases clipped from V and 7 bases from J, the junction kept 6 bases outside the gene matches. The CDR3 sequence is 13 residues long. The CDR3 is CASRNDRVQPQHF. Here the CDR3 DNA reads TGTGCCAGTAGGAATGACAGGGTCCAGCCCCAGCATTTT.

The chain's CDR3 is CASAHSDTQYF. DNA of the CDR3: TGTGCCAGCGCTCACTCAGATACGCAGTATTTT. The gene calls are TRBV6-1 and TRBJ2-3; D unclear. This CDR3 is built from 11 residues. V dropped 8 bases and J dropped 4 bases, with 7 bases sitting between them. Germline CDR1 is MNHNS and CDR2 is SASEGT.

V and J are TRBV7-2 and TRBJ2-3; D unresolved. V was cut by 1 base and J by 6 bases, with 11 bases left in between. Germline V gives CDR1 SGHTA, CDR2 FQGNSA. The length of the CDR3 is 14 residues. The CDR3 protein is CASSLGPLPDTQYF. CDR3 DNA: TGTGCCAGCAGCTTAGGTCCCCTTCCGGATACGCAGTATTTT.

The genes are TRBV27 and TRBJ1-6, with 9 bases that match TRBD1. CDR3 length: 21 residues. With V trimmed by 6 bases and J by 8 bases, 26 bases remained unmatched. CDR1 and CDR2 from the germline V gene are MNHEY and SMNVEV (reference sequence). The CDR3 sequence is CASSPLGWGQGEVGRHSPLHF. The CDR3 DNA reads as TGTGCCAGCAGCCCGCTGGGTTGGGGACAGGGTGAAGTCGGTAGGCATTCACCCCTCCACTTT.

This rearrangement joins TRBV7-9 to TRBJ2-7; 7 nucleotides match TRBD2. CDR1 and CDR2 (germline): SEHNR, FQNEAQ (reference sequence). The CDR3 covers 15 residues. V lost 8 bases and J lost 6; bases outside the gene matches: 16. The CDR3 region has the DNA TGTGCCAGCGCCCCCGAGGGGAGCGGGAAACGCGAGCAGTACTTC. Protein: CASAPEGSGKREQYF.

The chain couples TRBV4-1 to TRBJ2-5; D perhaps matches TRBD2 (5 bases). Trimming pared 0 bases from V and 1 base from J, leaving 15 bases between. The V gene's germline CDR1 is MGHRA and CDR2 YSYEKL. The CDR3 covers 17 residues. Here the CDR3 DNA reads TGCGCCAGCAGCCAAGATCAAGCGGTTGGGGTCCAAGAGACCCAGTACTTC. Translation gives CASSQDQAVGVQETQYF.

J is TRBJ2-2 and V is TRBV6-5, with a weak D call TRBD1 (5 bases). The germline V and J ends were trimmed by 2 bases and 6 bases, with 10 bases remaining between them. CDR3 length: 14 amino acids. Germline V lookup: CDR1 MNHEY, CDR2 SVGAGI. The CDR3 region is CASSYDDSPGELFF. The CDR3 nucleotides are TGTGCCAGCAGTTACGACGACAGCCCCGGGGAGCTGTTTTTT.

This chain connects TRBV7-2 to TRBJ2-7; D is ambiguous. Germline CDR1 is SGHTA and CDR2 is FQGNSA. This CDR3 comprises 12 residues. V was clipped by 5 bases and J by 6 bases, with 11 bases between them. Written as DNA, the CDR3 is TGTGCCAGCAGCAACTACGGCCGCGAGCAGTACTTC. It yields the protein CASSNYGREQYF.

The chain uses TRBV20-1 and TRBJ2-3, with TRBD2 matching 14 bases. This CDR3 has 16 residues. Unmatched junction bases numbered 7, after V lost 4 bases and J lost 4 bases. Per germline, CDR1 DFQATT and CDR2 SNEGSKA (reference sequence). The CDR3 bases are TGCAGTGCTACCCCTGGACTAGCGGGAGGTCCAGATACGCAGTATTTT. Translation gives CSATPGLAGGPDTQYF.

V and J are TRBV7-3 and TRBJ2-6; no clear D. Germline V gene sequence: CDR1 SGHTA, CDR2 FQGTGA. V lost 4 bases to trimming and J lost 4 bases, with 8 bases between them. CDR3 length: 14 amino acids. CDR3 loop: CASSSSGGANVLTF. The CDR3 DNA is TGTGCCAGCAGCTCGTCTGGCGGGGCCAACGTCCTGACTTTC.

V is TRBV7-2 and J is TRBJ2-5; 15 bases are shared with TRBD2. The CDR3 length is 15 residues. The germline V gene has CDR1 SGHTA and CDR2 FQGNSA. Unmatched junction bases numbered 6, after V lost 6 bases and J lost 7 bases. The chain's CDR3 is CASRPGLAGGATQYF. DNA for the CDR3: TGTGCCAGCAGACCCGGACTAGCGGGAGGGGCGACCCAGTACTTC. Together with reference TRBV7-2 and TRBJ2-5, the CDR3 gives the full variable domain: GAGVSQSPSNKVTEKGKDVELRCDPISGHTALYWYRQSLGQGLEFLIYFQGNSAPDKSGLPSDRFSAERTGGSVSTLTIQRTQQEDSAVYLCASRPGLAGGATQYFGPGTRLLVL.

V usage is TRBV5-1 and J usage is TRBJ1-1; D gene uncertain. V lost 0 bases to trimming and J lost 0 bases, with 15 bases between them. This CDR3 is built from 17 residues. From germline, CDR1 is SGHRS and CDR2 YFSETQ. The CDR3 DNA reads TGCGCCAGCAGCTTGGCGGGAGCCTCTTCCATGAACACTGAAGCTTTCTTT. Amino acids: CASSLAGASSMNTEAFF.

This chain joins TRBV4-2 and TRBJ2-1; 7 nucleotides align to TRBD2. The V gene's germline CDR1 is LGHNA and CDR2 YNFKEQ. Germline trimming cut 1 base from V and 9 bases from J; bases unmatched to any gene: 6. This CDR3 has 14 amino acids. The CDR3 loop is CASSQGEGFVEQFF. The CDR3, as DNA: TGTGCCAGCAGCCAAGGGGAGGGTTTCGTTGAGCAGTTCTTC.

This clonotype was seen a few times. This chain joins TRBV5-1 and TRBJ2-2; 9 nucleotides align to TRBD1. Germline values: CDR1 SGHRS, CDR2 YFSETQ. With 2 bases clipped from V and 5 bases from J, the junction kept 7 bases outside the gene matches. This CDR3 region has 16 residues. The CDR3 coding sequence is TGCGCCAGCAGCTTCGCCGGGACAGGGCTAACCGGGGAGCTGTTTTTT. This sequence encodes CASSFAGTGLTGELFF.

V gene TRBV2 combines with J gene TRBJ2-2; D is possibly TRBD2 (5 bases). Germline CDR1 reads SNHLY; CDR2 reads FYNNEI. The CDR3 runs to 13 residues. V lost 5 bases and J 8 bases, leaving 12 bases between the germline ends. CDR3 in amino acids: CASSLGMTGELFF. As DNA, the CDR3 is TGTGCCAGCAGTCTCGGGATGACGGGGGAGCTGTTTTTT.

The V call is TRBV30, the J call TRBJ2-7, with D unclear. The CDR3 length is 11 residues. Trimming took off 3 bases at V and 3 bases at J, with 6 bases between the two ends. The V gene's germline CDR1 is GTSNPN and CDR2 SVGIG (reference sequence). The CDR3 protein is CAWREYYEQYF. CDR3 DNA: TGTGCCTGGAGAGAATACTACGAGCAGTACTTC.

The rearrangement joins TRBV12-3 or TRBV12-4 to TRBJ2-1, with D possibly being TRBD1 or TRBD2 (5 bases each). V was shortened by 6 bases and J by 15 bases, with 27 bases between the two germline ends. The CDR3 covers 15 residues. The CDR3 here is CASSPTGPYPRGLFF. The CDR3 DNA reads TGTGCCAGCAGCCCAACGGGGCCATACCCGAGAGGTTTGTTCTTC.